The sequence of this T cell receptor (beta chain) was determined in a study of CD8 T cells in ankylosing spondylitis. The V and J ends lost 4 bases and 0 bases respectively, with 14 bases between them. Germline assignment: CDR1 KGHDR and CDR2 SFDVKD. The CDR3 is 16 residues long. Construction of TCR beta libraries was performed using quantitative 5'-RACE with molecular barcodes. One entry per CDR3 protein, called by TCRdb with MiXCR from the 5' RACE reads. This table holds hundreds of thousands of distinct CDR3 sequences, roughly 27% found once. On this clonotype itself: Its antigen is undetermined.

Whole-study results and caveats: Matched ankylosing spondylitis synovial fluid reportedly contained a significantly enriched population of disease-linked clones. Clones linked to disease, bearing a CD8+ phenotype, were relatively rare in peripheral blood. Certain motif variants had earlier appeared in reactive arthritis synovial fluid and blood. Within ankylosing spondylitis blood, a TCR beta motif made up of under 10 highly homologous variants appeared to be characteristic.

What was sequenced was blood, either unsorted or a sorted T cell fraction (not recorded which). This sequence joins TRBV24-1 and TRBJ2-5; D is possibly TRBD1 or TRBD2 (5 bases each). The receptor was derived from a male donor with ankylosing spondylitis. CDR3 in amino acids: CATSDPTGTDQETQYF. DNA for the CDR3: TGTGCCACCAGTGACCCTACCGGGACGGACCAAGAGACCCAGTACTTC.